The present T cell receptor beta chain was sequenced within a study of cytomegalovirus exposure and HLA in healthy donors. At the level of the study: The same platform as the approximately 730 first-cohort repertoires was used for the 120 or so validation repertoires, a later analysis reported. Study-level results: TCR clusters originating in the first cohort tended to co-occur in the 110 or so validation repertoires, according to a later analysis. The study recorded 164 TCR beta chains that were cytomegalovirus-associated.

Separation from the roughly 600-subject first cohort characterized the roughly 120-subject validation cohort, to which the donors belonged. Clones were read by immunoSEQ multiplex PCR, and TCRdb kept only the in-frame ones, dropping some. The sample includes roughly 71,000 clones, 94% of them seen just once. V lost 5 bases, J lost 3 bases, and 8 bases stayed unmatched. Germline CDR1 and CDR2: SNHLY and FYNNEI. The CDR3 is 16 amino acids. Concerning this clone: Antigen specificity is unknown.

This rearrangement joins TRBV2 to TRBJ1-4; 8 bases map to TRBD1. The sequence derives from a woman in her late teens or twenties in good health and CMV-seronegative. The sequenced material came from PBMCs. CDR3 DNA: TGTGCCAGCAGTCGGGACAGGCTGGCGGCTAATGAAAAACTGTTTTTT. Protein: CASSRDRLAANEKLFF.